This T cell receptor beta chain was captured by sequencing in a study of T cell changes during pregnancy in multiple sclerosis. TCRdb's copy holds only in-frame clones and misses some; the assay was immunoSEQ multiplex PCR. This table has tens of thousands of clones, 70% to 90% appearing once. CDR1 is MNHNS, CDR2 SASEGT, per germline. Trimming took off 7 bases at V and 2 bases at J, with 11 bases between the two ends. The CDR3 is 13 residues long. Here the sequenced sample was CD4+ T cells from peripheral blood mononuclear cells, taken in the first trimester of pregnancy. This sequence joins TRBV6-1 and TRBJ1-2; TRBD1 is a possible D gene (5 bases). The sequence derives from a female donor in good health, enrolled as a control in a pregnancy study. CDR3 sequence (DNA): TGTGCCAGCATAATAGGGGCAAACTATGGCTACACCTTC. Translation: CASIIGANYGYTF.